This TCR beta chain appears in the sequencing data of a study of control samples from healthy donors and cancer patients. A few counts support this clone. The CDR3 is 12 amino acids. Trimming took off 5 bases at V and 2 bases at J, with 7 bases between the two ends. Per germline, CDR1 MNHEY and CDR2 SMNVEV (reference sequence). TCRdb's copy holds only in-frame clones and misses some; the assay was immunoSEQ multiplex PCR. The sample yields some 410,000 clones, around 90% seen once. V usage is TRBV27 and J usage is TRBJ2-7; D is uncertain. This sequence originates from a man aged 40-50 years with head and neck cancer. Sequenced sample: PBMCs. As DNA, the CDR3 is TGTGCCAGCAGTGGTACACCCTACGAGCAGTACTTC. Its protein product is CASSGTPYEQYF.